One and the same sample provided the 24 T cell receptor beta chains below, sequenced in a study of blood T cell repertoires in COVID-19. Data came from immunoSEQ multiplex PCR; TCRdb stores just in-frame clones and leaves some out. The sample contains around 140,000 clones, 78% of which appear only once. The specimen sequenced was peripheral blood. These TCRs come from a woman aged 60-75 years with acute or convalescent COVID-19.

V gene TRBV29-1 combines with J gene TRBJ2-7, with D possibly TRBD2 on 5 matching bases. The CDR3 runs to 14 residues. With 6 bases removed from V and 5 bases from J, the gap between germline ends came to 20 bases. Germline CDR1 and CDR2: SQVTM and ANQGSEA. This chain's CDR3 is CSVQIRGSTDEQYF. CDR3 DNA sequence: TGCAGCGTCCAGATACGTGGGAGTACCGACGAGCAGTACTTC.

The chain joins TRBV5-1 to TRBJ1-2, with 9 bases that match TRBD1. V shed 4 bases, J shed 4 bases, and the junction held 14 bases outside the gene matches. CDR1 SGHRS and CDR2 YFSETQ come from the germline V gene. This CDR3 has 17 amino acids. The chain's CDR3 is CASSTGQGVGVVYGYTF. For the CDR3, the DNA is TGCGCCAGCAGCACGGGACAGGGAGTGGGTGTGGTCTATGGCTACACCTTC.

V usage is TRBV5-1 and J usage is TRBJ2-3; TRBD2 matches at 7 bases. This CDR3 has 18 residues. The V segment lost 1 base and the J segment 2 bases; nucleotides outside the gene matches: 13. CDR1 and CDR2 from the germline V gene are SGHRS and YFSETQ. The CDR3 here is CASSLTFGGSALTDTQYF. For the CDR3, the DNA is TGCGCCAGCAGCTTGACATTCGGGGGGAGTGCACTCACAGATACGCAGTATTTT. Full variable domain (remainder filled in from reference TRBV5-1 and TRBJ2-3): KAGVTQTPRYLIKTRGQQVTLSCSPISGHRSVSWYQQTPGQGLQFLFEYFSETQRNKGNFPGRFSGRQFSNSRSEMNVSTLELGDSALYLCASSLTFGGSALTDTQYFGPGTRLTVL.

V gene TRBV6-6 combines with J gene TRBJ2-2; 7 bases align to TRBD1. The CDR3 totals 15 residues. CDR1 and CDR2 (germline): MNHNY, SVGAGI (reference sequence). The V and J ends lost 2 bases and 7 bases, in that order; junction bases with no gene match: 7. The chain's CDR3 is CASSYPDRVDGELFF. The DNA of the CDR3 is TGTGCCAGCAGTTACCCCGACAGGGTTGACGGGGAGCTGTTTTTT.

This clone has a single count. CDR3: CASSGRRLAYTDTQYF. The CDR3, as DNA: TGTGCCAGCAGCGGACGACGGCTAGCCTACACAGATACGCAGTATTTT. This sequence joins TRBV7-8 and TRBJ2-3; possible D gene TRBD2, 5 bases. CDR3 length: 16 amino acids. Germline CDR1 is SGHVS and CDR2 is FQNEAQ. Trimming removed 5 bases at V and 2 bases at J, with 17 bases between.

V gene TRBV28 combines with J gene TRBJ1-1; D may be TRBD1 (6 bases). Germline V gene sequence: CDR1 MDHEN, CDR2 SYDVKM. Trimming took off 2 bases at V and 11 bases at J, with 12 bases between the two ends. CDR3 length equals 12 residues. CDR3 coding DNA: TGTGCCAGCAGTTTACCAGGTCAGGGGGCTTTCTTT. This translates into CASSLPGQGAFF.

The rearrangement uses TRBV7-9 and TRBJ2-7; a possible D gene is TRBD1 (5 bases). Germline-derived CDR1 and CDR2 are SEHNR and FQNEAQ (reference sequence). V shed 3 bases and J shed 3 bases, with 6 bases lying between them. The CDR3 is made up of 12 amino acids. The CDR3 DNA follows: TGTGCCAGCAGCTTCGACAGCTACGAGCAGTACTTC. Amino acids: CASSFDSYEQYF.

This clone occurred a few times. The V and J genes are TRBV11-2 and TRBJ1-1; possible D gene TRBD1, 6 bases. Trimming took off 4 bases at V and 6 bases at J, with 18 bases between the two ends. CDR1 is SGHAT and CDR2 is FQNNGV in the germline V gene. This CDR3 contains 15 residues. CDR3 DNA: TGTGCCAGCAGCTATACCGCCGGGACAATCGCTGAAGCTTTCTTT. Its translation: CASSYTAGTIAEAFF.

J is TRBJ2-5 and V is TRBV10-3; D is ambiguous. The V end lost 7 bases, the J end lost 0 bases, and 9 bases lay between the germline ends. The CDR3 has 13 amino acids. The germline V gene has CDR1 ENHRY and CDR2 SYGVKD. The CDR3 protein is CAIKSPDQETQYF. CDR3 in DNA: TGTGCCATCAAGTCGCCGGACCAAGAGACCCAGTACTTC.

This chain uses TRBV27 with TRBJ2-3; 7 bases match TRBD2. CDR1 MNHEY and CDR2 SMNVEV come from the germline V gene (reference sequence). There are 17 residues in the CDR3. J was trimmed by 1 base and V by 8 bases; bases with no gene match: 15. CDR3 sequence reads: CASFMLGGIGRTDTQYF. The CDR3 DNA follows: TGTGCCAGCTTCATGTTGGGGGGGATAGGTCGCACAGATACGCAGTATTTT.

The chain links TRBV28 to TRBJ1-2, with 8 bases lining up with TRBD1. The CDR3 spans 15 residues. Trimming cost V 7 bases and J 4 bases; bases outside gene matches: 11. Germline V lookup: CDR1 MDHEN, CDR2 SYDVKM. CDR3 sequence: CASIPTRGRVYGYTF. Written as DNA, the CDR3 is TGTGCCAGCATCCCGACCAGGGGGCGGGTCTATGGCTACACCTTC.

The chain couples TRBV5-6 to TRBJ2-7; 11 nucleotides match TRBD2. This CDR3 has 15 residues. Germline CDR1 SGHDT, CDR2 YYEEEE. J gave up 5 bases and V 2 bases, and 6 bases lay outside the gene matches. The CDR3 coding sequence is TGTGCCAGCAGCTTTAGCGGGAGGGGTTTCCACGAGCAGTACTTC. Amino acids: CASSFSGRGFHEQYF. The full variable domain, with the rest looked up from reference TRBV5-6 and TRBJ2-7, is DAGVTQSPTHLIKTRGQQVTLRCSPKSGHDTVSWYQQALGQGPQFIFQYYEEEERQRGNFPDRFSGHQFPNYSSELNVNALLLGDSALYLCASSFSGRGFHEQYFGPGTRLTVT.

The chain combines TRBV7-9 with TRBJ1-5, with TRBD1 matching over 7 bases. CDR3 length equals 15 residues. From germline, CDR1 is SEHNR and CDR2 FQNEAQ (reference sequence). Trimming took 5 bases from V and 1 from J; bases not matched to a gene: 5. Here the CDR3 DNA reads TGTGCCAGCAGCCCGGGACAGTTGAGCAATCAGCCCCAGCATTTT. Residues: CASSPGQLSNQPQHF. Full variable domain (missing parts from reference TRBV7-9 and TRBJ1-5): DTGVSQNPRHKITKRGQNVTFRCDPISEHNRLYWYRQTLGQGPEFLTYFQNEAQLEKSRLLSDRFSAERPKGSFSTLEIQRTEQGDSAMYLCASSPGQLSNQPQHFGDGTRLSIL.

The J gene is TRBJ2-3, the V gene TRBV11-1; TRBD2 agrees at 14 bases. The CDR3 consists of 16 residues. Germline lookup yields CDR1 SGHAT and CDR2 FQDESV (reference sequence). V dropped 5 bases and J dropped 4; count of bases not matched to a gene: 5. The CDR3 sequence: CASSARLAGGADTQYF. CDR3 DNA: TGTGCCAGCAGCGCCCGACTAGCGGGAGGGGCAGATACGCAGTATTTT.

This clone was found a few times. This chain connects TRBV3-1 (or the pseudogene TRBV3-2) to TRBJ1-2, with D maybe TRBD1 (5 bases). V was shortened by 4 bases and J by 8 bases, with 11 bases between the two germline ends. Germline CDR1 and CDR2: LGHDT and YNNKEL (reference sequence). The CDR3 spans 12 residues. CDR3 DNA sequence: TGTGCCAGCAGCCCGGAGGGGATAGGCTACACCTTC. Translation: CASSPEGIGYTF.

V usage is TRBV14 and J usage is TRBJ2-2; no clear D gene. This CDR3 has 11 residues. Germline lookup yields CDR1 SGHDN and CDR2 FVKESK. Trimming cost V 5 bases and J 6 bases, with 4 bases left between them. The CDR3: CASSYSGELFF. CDR3 nucleotides: TGTGCCAGCAGCTATTCCGGGGAGCTGTTTTTT.

This clone was recorded only once. The V gene is TRBV4-2, the J gene TRBJ2-7; 11 nucleotides match TRBD2. This CDR3 is built from 16 residues. Germline-derived CDR1 and CDR2 are LGHNA and YNFKEQ. Trimming at V came to 0 bases and at J to 5 bases, leaving 6 bases not matched to a gene. CDR3 nucleotide sequence: TGTGCCAGCAGCCAAGATTCCACTAGCGGGAGTAACGAGCAGTACTTC. Its translation is CASSQDSTSGSNEQYF.

The V and J genes are TRBV6-2 or TRBV6-3 and TRBJ1-6; D may be TRBD1 (6 bases). Germline V lookup: CDR1 MNHEY, CDR2 SVGEGT. Trimming cost V 1 base and J 4 bases, with 11 bases left between them. There are 16 residues in the CDR3. The CDR3 protein is CASSYFVGQYNSPLHF. CDR3 nucleotides: TGTGCCAGCAGTTACTTCGTGGGACAATATAATTCACCCCTCCACTTT.

The rearrangement uses TRBV19 and TRBJ1-1; D ambiguous. The V end was cut by 5 bases, the J end by 0 bases, with 10 bases between. Germline V gives CDR1 LNHDA, CDR2 SQIVND (reference sequence). CDR3 length: 14 amino acids. The CDR3 sequence is CASSLELLNTEAFF. DNA for the CDR3: TGTGCCAGTAGTCTCGAACTGTTGAACACTGAAGCTTTCTTT. Supplemented by reference TRBV19 and TRBJ1-1, the full variable domain reads DGGITQSPKYLFRKEGQNVTLSCEQNLNHDAMYWYRQDPGQGLRLIYYSQIVNDFQKGDIAEGYSVSREKKESFPLTVTSAQKNPTAFYLCASSLELLNTEAFFGQGTRLTVV.

The chain links TRBV13 to TRBJ2-1; TRBD2 matches at 11 bases. With V trimmed by 1 base and J by 7 bases, 12 bases remained unmatched. This CDR3 contains 18 residues. Germline loops: CDR1 PRHDT, CDR2 FYEKMQ (reference sequence). CDR3 protein: CASSLAWVAGGPENEQFF. For the CDR3, the DNA is TGTGCCAGCAGCTTAGCCTGGGTAGCGGGAGGGCCTGAGAATGAGCAGTTCTTC.

The V and J genes are TRBV5-1 and TRBJ2-5; 7 bases match TRBD2. CDR1 and CDR2 from the germline V gene are SGHRS and YFSETQ. The CDR3 length is 15 residues. With 1 base clipped from V and 5 bases from J, the junction kept 8 bases outside the gene matches. CDR3 DNA: TGCGCCAGCAGCTTGTTCAGCGGGAACGGTGAGACCCAGTACTTC. It codes for CASSLFSGNGETQYF.

The rearrangement joins TRBV6-1 to TRBJ2-1, with 8 bases matching TRBD2. Looked up from germline, CDR1 is MNHNS and CDR2 is SASEGT. J gave up 9 bases and V 1 base, and 5 bases lay outside the gene matches. The CDR3 runs to 14 residues. CDR3 bases: TGTGCCAGCAGTGAAGACGGGAGGGTCGTTGAGCAGTTCTTC. Translating it yields CASSEDGRVVEQFF.

This sequence joins TRBV9 and TRBJ2-7, with 10 bases that match TRBD1. Germline assignment: CDR1 SGDLS and CDR2 YYNGEE. V was pared by 0 bases and J by 4 bases, with 19 bases of the junction left unmatched. The CDR3 is 20 amino acids. The CDR3 region has the DNA TGTGCCAGCAGCGTAGTTAGACAGGGGGCCAGGGACACGCGGCTGTACGAGCAGTACTTC. It codes for CASSVVRQGARDTRLYEQYF.

This clone was seen once. The same CDR3 is also encoded by other DNA sequences in this sample. This CDR3 reads CASSLGADTQYF. In DNA form, the CDR3 reads TGTGCCAGCAGCTTAGGGGCCGATACGCAGTATTTT. The chain uses TRBV11-3 and TRBJ2-3; D not resolved. Germline CDR1 and CDR2: SGHNT and YENEEA. Trimming stripped 1 base from V and 6 bases from J, with 5 bases between. This CDR3 has 12 amino acids.